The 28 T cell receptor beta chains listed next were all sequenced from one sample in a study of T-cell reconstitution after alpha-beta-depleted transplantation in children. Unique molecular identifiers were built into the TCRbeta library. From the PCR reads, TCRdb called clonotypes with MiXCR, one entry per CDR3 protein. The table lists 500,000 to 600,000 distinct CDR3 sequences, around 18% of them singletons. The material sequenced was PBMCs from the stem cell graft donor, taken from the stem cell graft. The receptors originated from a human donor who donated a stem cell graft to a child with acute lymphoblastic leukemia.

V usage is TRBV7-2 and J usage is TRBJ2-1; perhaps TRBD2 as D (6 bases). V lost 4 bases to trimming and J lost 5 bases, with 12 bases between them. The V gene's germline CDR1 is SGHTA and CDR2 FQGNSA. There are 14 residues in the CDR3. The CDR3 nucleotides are TGTGCCAGCAGCTGGGGAGGAGGCGACAATGAGCAGTTCTTC. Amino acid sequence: CASSWGGGDNEQFF.

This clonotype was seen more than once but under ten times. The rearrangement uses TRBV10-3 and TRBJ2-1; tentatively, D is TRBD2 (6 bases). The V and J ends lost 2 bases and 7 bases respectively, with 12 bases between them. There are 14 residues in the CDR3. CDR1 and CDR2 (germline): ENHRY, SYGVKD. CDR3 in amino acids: CAISEASVENEQFF. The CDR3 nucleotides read TGTGCCATCAGTGAGGCTAGCGTTGAGAATGAGCAGTTCTTC.

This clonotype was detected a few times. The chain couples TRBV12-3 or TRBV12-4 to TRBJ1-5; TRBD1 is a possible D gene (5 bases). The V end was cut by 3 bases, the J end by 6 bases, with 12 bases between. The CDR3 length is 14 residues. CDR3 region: CASSLVGGFQPQHF. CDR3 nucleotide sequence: TGTGCCAGCAGTTTGGTGGGGGGGTTTCAGCCCCAGCATTTT.

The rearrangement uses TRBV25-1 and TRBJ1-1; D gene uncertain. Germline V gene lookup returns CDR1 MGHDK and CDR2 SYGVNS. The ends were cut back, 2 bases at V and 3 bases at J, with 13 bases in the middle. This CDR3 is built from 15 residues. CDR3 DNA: TGTGCCAGCAGTGAACAGTCCCCTGCCCACACTGAAGCTTTCTTT. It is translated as CASSEQSPAHTEAFF.

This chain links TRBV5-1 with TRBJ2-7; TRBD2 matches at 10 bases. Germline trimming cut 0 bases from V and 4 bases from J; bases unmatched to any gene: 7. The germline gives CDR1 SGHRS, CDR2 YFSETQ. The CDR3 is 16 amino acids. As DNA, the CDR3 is TGCGCCAGCAGCTTGGACCTAGCGGGAGCAGGGTACGAGCAGTACTTC. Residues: CASSLDLAGAGYEQYF.

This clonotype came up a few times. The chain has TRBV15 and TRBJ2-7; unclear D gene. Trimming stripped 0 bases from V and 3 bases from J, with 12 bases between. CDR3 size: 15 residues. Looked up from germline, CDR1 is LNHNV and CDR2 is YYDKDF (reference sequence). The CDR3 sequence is CATSRDENRDYEQYF. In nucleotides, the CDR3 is TGTGCCACCAGCAGAGATGAGAACAGAGACTACGAGCAGTACTTC. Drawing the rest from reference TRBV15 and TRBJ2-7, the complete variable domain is DAMVIQNPRYQVTQFGKPVTLSCSQTLNHNVMYWYQQKSSQAPKLLFHYYDKDFNNEADTPDNFQSRRPNTSFCFLDIRSPGLGDTAMYLCATSRDENRDYEQYFGPGTRLTVT.

In DNA, the CDR3 is TGCAGTGCTAGAGATTTGGGACGTATACCCAGCTACGAGCAGTACTTC. It yields the protein CSARDLGRIPSYEQYF. The genes are TRBV20-1 and TRBJ2-7; D is possibly TRBD1 or TRBD2 (5 bases each). V lost 0 bases to trimming and J lost 3 bases, with 18 bases between them. Per germline, CDR1 DFQATT and CDR2 SNEGSKA (reference sequence). The CDR3 totals 16 residues.

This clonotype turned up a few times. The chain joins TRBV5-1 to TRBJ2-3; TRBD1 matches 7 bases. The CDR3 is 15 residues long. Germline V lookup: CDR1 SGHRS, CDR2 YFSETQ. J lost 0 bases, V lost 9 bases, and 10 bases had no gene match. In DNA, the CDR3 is TGCGCCACCGGAACCCAGGGGGATAGCACAGATACGCAGTATTTT. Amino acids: CATGTQGDSTDTQYF.

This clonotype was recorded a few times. CDR3 amino acids: CASSQVYWGLGRGGEQFF. The CDR3 nucleotides are TGCGCCAGCAGCCAAGTATATTGGGGACTAGGAAGGGGCGGTGAGCAGTTCTTC. The chain combines TRBV4-1 with TRBJ2-1; 8 bases line up with TRBD2. Germline CDR1 MGHRA, CDR2 YSYEKL. The CDR3 runs 18 residues. The V segment lost 1 base and the J segment 9 bases; nucleotides outside the gene matches: 17.

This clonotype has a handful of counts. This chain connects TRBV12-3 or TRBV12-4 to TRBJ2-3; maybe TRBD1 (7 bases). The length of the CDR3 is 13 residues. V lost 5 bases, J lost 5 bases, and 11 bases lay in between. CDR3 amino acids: CASSRQGGDTQYF. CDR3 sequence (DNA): TGTGCCAGCAGTCGACAGGGAGGAGATACGCAGTATTTT.

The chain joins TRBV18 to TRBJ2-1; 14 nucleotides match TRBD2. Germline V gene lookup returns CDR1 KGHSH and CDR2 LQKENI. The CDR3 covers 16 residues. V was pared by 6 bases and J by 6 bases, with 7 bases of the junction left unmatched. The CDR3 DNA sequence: TGTGCCAGCTCCCTACGGACTAGCGGGAGGTTCAATGAGCAGTTCTTC. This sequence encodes CASSLRTSGRFNEQFF.

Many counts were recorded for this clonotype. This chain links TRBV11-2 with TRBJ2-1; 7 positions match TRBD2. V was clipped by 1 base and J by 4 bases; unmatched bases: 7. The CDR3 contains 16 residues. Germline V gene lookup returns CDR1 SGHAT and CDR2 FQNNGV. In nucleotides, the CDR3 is TGTGCCAGCAGCTTAGTGCCATCGGGGGGATACAATGAGCAGTTCTTC. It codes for CASSLVPSGGYNEQFF.

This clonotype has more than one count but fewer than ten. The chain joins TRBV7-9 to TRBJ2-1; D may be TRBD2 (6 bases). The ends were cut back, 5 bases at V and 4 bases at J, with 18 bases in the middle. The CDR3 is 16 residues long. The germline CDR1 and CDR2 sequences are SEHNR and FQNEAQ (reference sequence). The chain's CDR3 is CASSNPLPEGYNEQFF. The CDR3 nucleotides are TGTGCCAGCAGCAACCCCCTCCCGGAGGGGTACAATGAGCAGTTCTTC.

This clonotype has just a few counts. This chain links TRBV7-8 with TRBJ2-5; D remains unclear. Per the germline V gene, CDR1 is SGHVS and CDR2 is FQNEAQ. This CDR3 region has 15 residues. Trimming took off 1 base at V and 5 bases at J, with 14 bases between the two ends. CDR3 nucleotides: TGTGCCAGCAGCTTAGAGGCTCTGGGTCCGGAGACCCAGTACTTC. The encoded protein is CASSLEALGPETQYF.

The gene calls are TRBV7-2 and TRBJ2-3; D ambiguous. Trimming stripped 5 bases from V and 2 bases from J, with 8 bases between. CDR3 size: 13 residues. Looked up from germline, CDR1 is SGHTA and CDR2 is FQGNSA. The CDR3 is CASSPKFTDTQYF. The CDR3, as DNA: TGTGCCAGCAGCCCTAAATTCACAGATACGCAGTATTTT. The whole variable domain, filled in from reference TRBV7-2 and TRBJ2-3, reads GAGVSQSPSNKVTEKGKDVELRCDPISGHTALYWYRQSLGQGLEFLIYFQGNSAPDKSGLPSDRFSAERTGGSVSTLTIQRTQQEDSAVYLCASSPKFTDTQYFGPGTRLTVL.

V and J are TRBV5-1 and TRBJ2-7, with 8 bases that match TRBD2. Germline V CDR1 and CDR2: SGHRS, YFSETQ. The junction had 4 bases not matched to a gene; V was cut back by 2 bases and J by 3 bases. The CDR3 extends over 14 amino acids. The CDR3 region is CASSFSGSVYEQYF. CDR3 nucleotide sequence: TGCGCCAGCAGCTTCAGCGGGAGTGTCTACGAGCAGTACTTC.

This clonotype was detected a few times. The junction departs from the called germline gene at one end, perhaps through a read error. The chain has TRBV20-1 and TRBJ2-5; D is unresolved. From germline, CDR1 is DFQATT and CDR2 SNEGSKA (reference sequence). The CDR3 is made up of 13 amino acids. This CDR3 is CRARIPGEETQYF. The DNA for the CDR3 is TGCAGGGCTAGAATCCCGGGCGAAGAGACCCAGTACTTC.

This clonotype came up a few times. The CDR3 here is CASSWGQGSSYEQYF. In DNA form, the CDR3 reads TGTGCCAGCAGTTGGGGACAGGGGTCTTCCTACGAGCAGTACTTC. The chain joins TRBV27 to TRBJ2-7; 10 bases fit TRBD1. Germline V gene sequence: CDR1 MNHEY, CDR2 SMNVEV (reference sequence). The CDR3 is 15 residues long. The V gene end was trimmed by 4 bases and the J gene end by 1 base; junction bases not matched to a gene: 4.

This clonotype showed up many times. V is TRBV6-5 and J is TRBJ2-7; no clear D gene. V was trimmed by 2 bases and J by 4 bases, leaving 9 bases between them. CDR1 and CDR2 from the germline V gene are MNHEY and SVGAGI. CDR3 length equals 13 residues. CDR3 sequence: CASSYGAGYEQYF. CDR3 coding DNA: TGTGCCAGCAGTTACGGCGCCGGGTACGAGCAGTACTTC.

The CDR3 protein is CASLRTGVDQPQHF. The CDR3 DNA follows: TGTGCCAGCCTCCGGACAGGGGTGGATCAGCCCCAGCATTTT. This chain links TRBV6-1 with TRBJ1-5, with 9 positions matching TRBD1. V was pared by 8 bases and J by 5 bases, with 7 bases of the junction left unmatched. The CDR3 contains 14 residues. CDR1 and CDR2 (germline): MNHNS, SASEGT.

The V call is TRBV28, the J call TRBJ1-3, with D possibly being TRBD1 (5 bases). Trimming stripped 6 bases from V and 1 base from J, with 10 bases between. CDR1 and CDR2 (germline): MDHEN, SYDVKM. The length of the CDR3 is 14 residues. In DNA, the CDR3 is TGTGCCAGCAGCAGGGAAATTTCTGGAAACACCATATATTTT. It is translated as CASSREISGNTIYF.

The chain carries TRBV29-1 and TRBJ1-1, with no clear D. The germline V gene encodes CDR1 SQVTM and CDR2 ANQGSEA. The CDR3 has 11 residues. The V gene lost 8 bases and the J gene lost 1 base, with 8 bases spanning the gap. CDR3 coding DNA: TGCAGCCATACACGGAACACTGAAGCTTTCTTT. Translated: CSHTRNTEAFF.

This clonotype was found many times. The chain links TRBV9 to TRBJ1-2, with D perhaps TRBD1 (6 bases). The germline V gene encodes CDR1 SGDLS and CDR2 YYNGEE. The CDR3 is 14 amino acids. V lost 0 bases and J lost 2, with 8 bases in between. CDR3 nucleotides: TGTGCCAGCAGCGTAGCCCAGGGGAACTATGGCTACACCTTC. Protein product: CASSVAQGNYGYTF.

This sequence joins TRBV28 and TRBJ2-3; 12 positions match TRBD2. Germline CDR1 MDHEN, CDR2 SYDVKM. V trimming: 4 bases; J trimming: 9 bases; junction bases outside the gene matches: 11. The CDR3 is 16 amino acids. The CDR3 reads CASSSGLAGRFVTQYF. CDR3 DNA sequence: TGTGCCAGCAGTTCGGGACTAGCGGGCCGGTTTGTGACGCAGTATTTT.

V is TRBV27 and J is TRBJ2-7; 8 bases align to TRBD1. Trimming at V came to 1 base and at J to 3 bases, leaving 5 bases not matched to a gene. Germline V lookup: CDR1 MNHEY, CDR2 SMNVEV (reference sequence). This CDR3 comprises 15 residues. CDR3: CASSLFGTGVYEQYF. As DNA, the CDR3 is TGTGCCAGCAGTTTATTTGGGACAGGAGTCTACGAGCAGTACTTC.

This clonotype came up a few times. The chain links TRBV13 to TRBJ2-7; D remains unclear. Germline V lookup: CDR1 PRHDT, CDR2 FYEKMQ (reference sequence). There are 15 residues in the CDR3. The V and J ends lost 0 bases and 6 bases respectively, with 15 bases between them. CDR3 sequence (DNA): TGTGCCAGCAGCTTAGGGGACCCTTTTAGGGCCGAGCAGTACTTC. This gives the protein CASSLGDPFRAEQYF.

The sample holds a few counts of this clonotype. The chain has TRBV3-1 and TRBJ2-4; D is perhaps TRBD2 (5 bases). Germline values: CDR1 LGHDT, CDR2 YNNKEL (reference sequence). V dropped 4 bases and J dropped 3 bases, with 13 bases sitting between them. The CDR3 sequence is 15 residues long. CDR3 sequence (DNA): TGTGCCAGCAGCCGAAGCGGTACTCTCAAAAACATTCAGTACTTC. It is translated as CASSRSGTLKNIQYF.

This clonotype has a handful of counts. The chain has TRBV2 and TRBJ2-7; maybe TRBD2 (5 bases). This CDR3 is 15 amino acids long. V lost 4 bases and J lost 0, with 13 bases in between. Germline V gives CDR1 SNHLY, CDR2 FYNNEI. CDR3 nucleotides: TGTGCCAGCAGTGGGCGAGGGCTACCCTCCTACGAGCAGTACTTC. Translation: CASSGRGLPSYEQYF.